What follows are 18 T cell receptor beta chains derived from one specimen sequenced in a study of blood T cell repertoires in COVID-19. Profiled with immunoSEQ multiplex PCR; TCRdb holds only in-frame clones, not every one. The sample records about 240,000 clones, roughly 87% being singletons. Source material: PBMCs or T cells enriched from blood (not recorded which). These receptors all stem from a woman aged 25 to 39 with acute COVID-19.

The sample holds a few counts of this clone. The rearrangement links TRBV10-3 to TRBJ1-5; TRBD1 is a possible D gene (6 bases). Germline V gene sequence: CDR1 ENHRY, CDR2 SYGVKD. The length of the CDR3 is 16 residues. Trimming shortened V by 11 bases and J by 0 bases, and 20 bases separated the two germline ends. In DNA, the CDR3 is TGTGCCGCCGGCGGGGGCCCGGGATATAGCAATCAGCCCCAGCATTTT. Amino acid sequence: CAAGGGPGYSNQPQHF.

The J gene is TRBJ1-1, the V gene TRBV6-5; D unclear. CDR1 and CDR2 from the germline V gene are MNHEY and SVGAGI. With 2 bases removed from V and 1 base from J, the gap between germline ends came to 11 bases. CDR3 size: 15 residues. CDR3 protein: CASSYLGQANTEAFF. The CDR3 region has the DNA TGTGCCAGCAGTTACCTTGGGCAGGCGAACACTGAAGCTTTCTTT.

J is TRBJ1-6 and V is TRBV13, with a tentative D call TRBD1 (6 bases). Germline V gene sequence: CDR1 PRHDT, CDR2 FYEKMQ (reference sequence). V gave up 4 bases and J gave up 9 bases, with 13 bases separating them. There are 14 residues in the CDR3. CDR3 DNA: TGTGCCAGCAGCTCGGGACAAGCAGGTTCACCCCTCCACTTT. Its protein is CASSSGQAGSPLHF. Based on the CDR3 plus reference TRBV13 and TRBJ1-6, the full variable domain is AAGVIQSPRHLIKEKRETATLKCYPIPRHDTVYWYQQGPGQDPQFLISFYEKMQSDKGSIPDRFSAQQFSDYHSELNMSSLELGDSALYFCASSSGQAGSPLHFGNGTRLTVT.

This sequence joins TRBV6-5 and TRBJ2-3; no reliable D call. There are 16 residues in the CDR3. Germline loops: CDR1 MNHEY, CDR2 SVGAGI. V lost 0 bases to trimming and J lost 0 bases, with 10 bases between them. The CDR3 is CASSYSNSGSTDTQYF. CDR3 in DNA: TGTGCCAGCAGTTACTCGAACTCAGGTAGCACAGATACGCAGTATTTT.

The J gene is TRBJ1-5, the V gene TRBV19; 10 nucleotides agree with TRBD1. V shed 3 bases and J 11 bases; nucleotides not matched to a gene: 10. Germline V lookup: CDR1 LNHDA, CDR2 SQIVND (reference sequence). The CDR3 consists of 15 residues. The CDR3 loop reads CASSIGQGGFLTQHF. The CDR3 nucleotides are TGTGCCAGTAGTATCGGACAGGGGGGGTTTTTGACCCAGCATTTT.

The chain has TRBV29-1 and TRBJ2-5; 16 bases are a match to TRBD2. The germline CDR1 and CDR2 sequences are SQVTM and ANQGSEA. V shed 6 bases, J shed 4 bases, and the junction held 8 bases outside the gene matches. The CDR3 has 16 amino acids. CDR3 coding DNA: TGCAGCGTGTCCGGGACTAGCGGGGGGGCCTCAGAGACCCAGTACTTC. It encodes CSVSGTSGGASETQYF.

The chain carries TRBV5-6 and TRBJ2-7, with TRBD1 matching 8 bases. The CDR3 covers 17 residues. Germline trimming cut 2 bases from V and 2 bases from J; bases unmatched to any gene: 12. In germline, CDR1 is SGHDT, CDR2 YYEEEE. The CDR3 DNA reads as TGTGCCAGCAGCTTCTTCCCCGGGACAGGTCCTACCTACGAGCAGTACTTC. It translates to CASSFFPGTGPTYEQYF. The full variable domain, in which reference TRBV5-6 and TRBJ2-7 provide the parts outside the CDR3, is DAGVTQSPTHLIKTRGQQVTLRCSPKSGHDTVSWYQQALGQGPQFIFQYYEEEERQRGNFPDRFSGHQFPNYSSELNVNALLLGDSALYLCASSFFPGTGPTYEQYFGPGTRLTVT.

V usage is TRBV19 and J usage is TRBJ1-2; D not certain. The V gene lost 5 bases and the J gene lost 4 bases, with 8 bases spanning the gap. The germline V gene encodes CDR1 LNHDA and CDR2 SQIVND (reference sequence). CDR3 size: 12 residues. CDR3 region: CASSFRSYGYTF. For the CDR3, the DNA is TGTGCCAGTAGTTTCAGGTCCTATGGCTACACCTTC.

CDR3 protein: CASSEGSGGAYNEQFF. DNA for the CDR3: TGCGCCAGCAGTGAGGGTAGCGGGGGTGCCTACAATGAGCAGTTCTTC. The chain is built from TRBV10-2 and TRBJ2-1, with 9 nucleotides matching TRBD2. Germline V CDR1 and CDR2: WSHSY, SAAADI. V gave up 2 bases and J gave up 2 bases; unmatched junction bases: 4. The CDR3 sequence is 16 residues long.

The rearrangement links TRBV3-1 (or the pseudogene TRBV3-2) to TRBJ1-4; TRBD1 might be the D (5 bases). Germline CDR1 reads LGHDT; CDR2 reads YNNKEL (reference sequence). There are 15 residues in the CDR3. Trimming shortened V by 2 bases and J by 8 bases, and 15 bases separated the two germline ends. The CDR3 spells CASSQNSDMVEKLFF. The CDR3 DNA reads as TGTGCCAGCAGCCAAAATTCGGACATGGTGGAAAAACTGTTTTTT.

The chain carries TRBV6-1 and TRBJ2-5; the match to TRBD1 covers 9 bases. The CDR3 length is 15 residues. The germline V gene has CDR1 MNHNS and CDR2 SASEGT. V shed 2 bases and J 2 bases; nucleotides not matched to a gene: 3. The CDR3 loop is CASSETGTGQETQYF. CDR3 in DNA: TGTGCCAGCAGTGAAACCGGGACAGGGCAAGAGACCCAGTACTTC.

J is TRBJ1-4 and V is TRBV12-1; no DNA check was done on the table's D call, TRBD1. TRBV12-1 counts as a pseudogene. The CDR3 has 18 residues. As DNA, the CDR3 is TGTGCCAGCAGCTTGCGCGGAGACAGGGAAAACCTCAATGAAAAACTGTTTTTT. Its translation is CASSLRGDRENLNEKLFF.

CDR3 loop: CASSQGGVMNTEAFF. CDR3 in DNA: TGTGCCAGCAGCCAAGGGGGGGTTATGAACACTGAAGCTTTCTTT. The chain is built from TRBV3-1 (or the pseudogene TRBV3-2) and TRBJ1-1; a possible D gene is TRBD1 (5 bases). The CDR3 has 15 amino acids. The germline V gene has CDR1 LGHDT and CDR2 YNNKEL (reference sequence). V lost 1 base, J lost 0 bases, and 9 bases lay in between.

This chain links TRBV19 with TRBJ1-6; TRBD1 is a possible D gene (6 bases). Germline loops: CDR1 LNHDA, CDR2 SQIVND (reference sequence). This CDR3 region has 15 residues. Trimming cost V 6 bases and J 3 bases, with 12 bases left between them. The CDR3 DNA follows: TGTGCCAGTAGGGACGGACAGTTCTATAATTCACCCCTCCACTTT. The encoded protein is CASRDGQFYNSPLHF. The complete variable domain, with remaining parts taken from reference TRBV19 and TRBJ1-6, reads DGGITQSPKYLFRKEGQNVTLSCEQNLNHDAMYWYRQDPGQGLRLIYYSQIVNDFQKGDIAEGYSVSREKKESFPLTVTSAQKNPTAFYLCASRDGQFYNSPLHFGNGTRLTVT.

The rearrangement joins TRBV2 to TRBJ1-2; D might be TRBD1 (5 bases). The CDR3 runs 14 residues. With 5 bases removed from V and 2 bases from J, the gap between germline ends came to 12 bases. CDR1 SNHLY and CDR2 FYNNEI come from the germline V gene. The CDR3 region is CASSPDRPNYGYTF. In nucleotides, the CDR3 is TGTGCCAGCAGTCCCGACAGACCCAACTATGGCTACACCTTC.

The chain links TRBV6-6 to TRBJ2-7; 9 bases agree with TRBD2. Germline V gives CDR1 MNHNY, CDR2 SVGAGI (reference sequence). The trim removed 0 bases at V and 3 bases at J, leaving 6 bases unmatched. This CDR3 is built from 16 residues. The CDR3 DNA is TGTGCCAGCAGTTACTCGGAGGCGGGGGGGCTCTACGAGCAGTACTTC. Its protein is CASSYSEAGGLYEQYF.

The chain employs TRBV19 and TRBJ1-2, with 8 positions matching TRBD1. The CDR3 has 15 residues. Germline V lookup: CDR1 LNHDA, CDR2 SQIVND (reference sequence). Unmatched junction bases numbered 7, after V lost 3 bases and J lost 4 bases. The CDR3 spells CASSMLDRASYGYTF. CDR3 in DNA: TGTGCCAGTAGTATGTTGGACAGGGCGAGCTATGGCTACACCTTC.

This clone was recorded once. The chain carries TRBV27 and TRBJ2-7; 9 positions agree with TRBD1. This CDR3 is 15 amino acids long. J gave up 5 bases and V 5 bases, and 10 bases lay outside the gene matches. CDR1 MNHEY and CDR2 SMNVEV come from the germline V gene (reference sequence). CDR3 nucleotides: TGTGCCAGCAGTCCCGGCGGGACAGGGTATAACGAGCAGTACTTC. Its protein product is CASSPGGTGYNEQYF.